The 2 T cell receptor beta chains below all came from one sample that was sequenced in a study of cytomegalovirus exposure and HLA in healthy donors. PCR employed 60 Vbeta and 13 Jbeta primers. Data came from immunoSEQ multiplex PCR; TCRdb stores just in-frame clones and leaves some out. The table lists under 150,000 clones, roughly 65% of them singletons, with less than 5% in the top ten. The sequencing input was PBMCs. The source is a man between 60 and 70 years old in good health and CMV-seronegative.

A remark on this clone: The same CDR3 can be traced to other DNA sequences in this sample. This rearrangement joins TRBV27 to TRBJ2-2; D may be TRBD1 (5 bases). Looked up from germline, CDR1 is MNHEY and CDR2 is SMNVEV (reference sequence). Trimming stripped 5 bases from V and 5 bases from J, with 6 bases between. The CDR3 loop spans 12 amino acids. The CDR3 loop is CASSRGTGELFF. The DNA for the CDR3 is TGTGCCAGCAGTAGGGGTACCGGGGAGCTGTTTTTT.

The rearrangement links TRBV2 to TRBJ2-7; possible D gene TRBD2, 5 bases. With 5 bases removed from V and 0 bases from J, the gap between germline ends came to 14 bases. The CDR3 loop spans 15 amino acids. Germline CDR1 is SNHLY and CDR2 is FYNNEI. CDR3: CASSRRSGFSYEQYF. The CDR3 DNA follows: TGTGCCAGCAGTCGTCGATCGGGATTCTCCTACGAGCAGTACTTC. Full variable domain (outside the CDR3, taken from reference TRBV2 and TRBJ2-7): EPEVTQTPSHQVTQMGQEVILRCVPISNHLYFYWYRQILGQKVEFLVSFYNNEISEKSEIFDDQFSVERPDGSNFTLKIRSTKLEDSAMYFCASSRRSGFSYEQYFGPGTRLTVT.